This T cell receptor (beta chain) was captured by sequencing in a study of Ad26.COV2.S vaccination and SARS-CoV-2 variants. CDR1 and CDR2 (germline): MNHEY, SVGAGI. V dropped 6 bases and J dropped 0 bases, with 9 bases sitting between them. This CDR3 is built from 14 residues. Treatment in this sample: around 19 received Ad26.COV2.S at low or high dose, single or two shots; roughly five received placebo; per-sample allocation not given. It was on day 63 after the first vaccine or placebo injection that samples were taken. Using immunoSEQ multiplex PCR, the repertoire was profiled, and TCRdb retains in-frame clones only, with some absent. The repertoire holds about 260,000 clones, with about 83% as singletons.

This sequence joins TRBV6-5 and TRBJ2-4; D is ambiguous. Specimen: peripheral blood, collected in a trial of Ad26.COV2.S vaccine versus placebo. The sequence derives from a person aged 18-65 years who received the Ad26.COV2.S COVID-19 vaccine or a placebo. Here the CDR3 reads CASSPGLAKNIQYF. CDR3 bases: TGTGCCAGCAGCCCCGGGCTAGCCAAAAACATTCAGTACTTC.